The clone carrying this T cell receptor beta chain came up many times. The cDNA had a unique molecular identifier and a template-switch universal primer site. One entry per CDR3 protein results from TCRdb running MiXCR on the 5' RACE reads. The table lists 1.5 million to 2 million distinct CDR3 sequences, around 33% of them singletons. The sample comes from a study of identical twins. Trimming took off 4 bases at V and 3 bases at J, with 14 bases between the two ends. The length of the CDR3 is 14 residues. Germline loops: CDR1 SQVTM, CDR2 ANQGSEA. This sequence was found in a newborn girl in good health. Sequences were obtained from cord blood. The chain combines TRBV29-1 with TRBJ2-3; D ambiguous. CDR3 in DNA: TGCAGCGTTGTATGGACCCTAGATACAGATACGCAGTATTTT. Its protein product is CSVVWTLDTDTQYF.